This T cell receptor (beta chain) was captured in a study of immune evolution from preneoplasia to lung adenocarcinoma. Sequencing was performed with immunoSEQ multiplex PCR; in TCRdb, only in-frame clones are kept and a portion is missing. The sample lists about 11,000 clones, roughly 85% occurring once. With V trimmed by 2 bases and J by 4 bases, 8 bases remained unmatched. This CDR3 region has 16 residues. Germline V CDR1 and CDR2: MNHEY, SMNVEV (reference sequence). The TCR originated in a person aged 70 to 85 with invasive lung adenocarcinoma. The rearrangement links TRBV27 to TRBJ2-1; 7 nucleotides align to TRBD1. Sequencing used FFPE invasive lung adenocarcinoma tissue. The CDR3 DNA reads TGTGCCAGCAGTTTACCTACAGGGGCGGGTTACAATGAGCAGTTCTTC. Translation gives CASSLPTGAGYNEQFF.